The source of this TCR beta chain is a study of CD4+ T cells in melanoma (dated by TCRdb to about 2022). The study in broad terms: Neoantigen-specific CD4+ T cells in human melanoma were investigated in the study. Overall results and qualifications from the work: Neoantigen-specific CD4+ T cells in melanoma were reported to have a range of differentiation states. The report described a correlation between neoantigen-specific CD4+ T cells and the function of CD8+ T cells, macrophages and B cells.

The germline V gene (reference sequence) supplies CDR1 LNHDA and CDR2 SQIVND. V is cut by 5 bases and J by 4 bases, and the space between the germline ends is 12 bases. CDR3 length: 14 amino acids, cysteine to phenylalanine. Only the CDR3 portion is preserved as DNA: 42 bases, with reading frame beginning at the first base. The method behind the library was the immunoSEQ multiplex PCR assay. Drawn from immuneACCESS, this table holds only the in-frame rearrangements with V and J called that TCRdb kept. Clones are partly lost; checked studies trace under half to an unresolved V gene and leave the rest unexplained. This sample is represented by roughly 50,000 clones; 85% to 90% of them were singletons. 10% to 15% of the sample goes to the ten largest clones. The donors were melanoma patients. This clone was seen ten or more times. This receptor's antigen is unknown. One base away there is no much larger clone; base qualities are not given.

The sequenced sample consisted of peripheral blood. The chain is made from TRBV19 and TRBJ2-1; no D gene is confidently identified. The receptor's source is a human donor with melanoma. CDR3 protein: CASSPPGPYNEQFF. The nucleotide sequence is TGTGCCAGTAGTCCGCCCGGACCGTACAATGAGCAGTTCTTC.